The T cell receptor (beta chain) described here comes from a study of OX40 agonist ivuxolimab in advanced cancers. About the full investigation: Ivuxolimab was an agonistic, fully human IgG2 monoclonal antibody directed against OX40 (CD134), a costimulatory receptor. Intravenous ivuxolimab was administered to patients every 2 weeks at six dose levels: 0.01, 0.1, 0.3, 1.5, 3 and 10 mg/kg. Of the 52 patients in dose escalation, about 20 had hepatocellular carcinoma, about 15 had melanoma, 9 had renal cell carcinoma and 9 had head and neck cancer. In the dose-escalation cohort, around four fifths of patients were male, and the mean age was 60 years with a range of roughly 23 to 79. Patients were allowed to have had prior anti-PD-1, anti-PD-L1 or anti-CTLA-4 therapy, and approximately 39% of the dose-escalation patients had been treated with checkpoint inhibitors. Partial responses occurred in three dose-escalation patients: two with cutaneous melanoma and one with hepatocellular carcinoma. Peripheral TCRbeta sequencing aimed to test whether ivuxolimab altered TCR sequence diversity and caused clonal T-cell expansion. The paper describes the monotherapy dose-escalation part (N of about 47 patients) of the phase I trial of ivuxolimab.

CDR1 and CDR2 were assigned from the germline V gene (reference sequence) as SEHNR and FQNEAQ. Including cysteine and phenylalanine, the CDR3 has 15 amino acids. The sequence is cut down to CDR3 DNA, 45 bases in frame from base 1. With respect to this clone: Its antigen is still unknown. The junction does not match germline at one end; this may be a read error.

The trial excluded patients who had a history of autoimmune disease or were on systemic immunosuppression. Peripheral blood for TCR sequencing was drawn from every dose cohort at baseline, at cycle 4 day 1 and at cycle 7 day 1. The samples were drawn from a first-in-human, open-label, multicenter phase I dose-escalation trial of ivuxolimab. Adults with locally advanced or metastatic melanoma, renal cell carcinoma, hepatocellular carcinoma or head and neck squamous cell carcinoma were enrolled in the trial. CD4+ and CD8+ T cells were sorted separately from peripheral blood before TCR sequencing. Overall results and qualifications from the work: In the 0.1-3.0 mg/kg groups, partial responders were among the patients with the lowest normalized peripheral clonal expansion, particularly in CD8+ T cells. On average, CD8+ T cells showed more expanded clones than CD4+ T cells after ivuxolimab. Low levels of normalized T-cell clonal expansion were also shown by some nonresponding patients. Which antigens the clonally expanded peripheral T cells were specific for was not determined. Clonal expansion of both CD4+ and CD8+ blood T cells was observed from baseline to week 6 at doses 0.1 to 3.0 mg/kg.

Genomic DNA was extracted from sorted cells for sequencing of the TCRbeta CDR3 region. The immunoSEQ Assay was used for sequencing of TCRbeta CDR3 regions. Held by TCRdb, this immuneACCESS table contains in-frame sequences only and omits some clones. Under half of the omission traces to an unresolved V gene where checked; the cause of the rest is unknown. Counted in this sample were some 69,000 clones; over 75% of them appeared once. The ten largest clones capture around 0.51% of the sample. The origin of this receptor is an adult with an advanced solid tumor such as melanoma, head and neck, liver or kidney cancer. Recombination connected TRBV7-9 to TRBJ2-2, and TRBD1 matches 8 of the central bases. The material was CD4+ or CD8+ T cells sorted from blood, obtained in a trial of the OX40 agonist ivuxolimab. The CDR3 reads CASSQPGGYTGELLF. The DNA sequence is TGTGCCAGCAGCCAACCAGGGGGCTATACCGGGGAGCTGCTTTTT.